This T cell receptor (beta chain) is from a study of cytomegalovirus exposure and HLA in healthy donors. V lost 3 bases to trimming and J lost 7 bases, with 9 bases between them. CDR3 length: 12 residues. Germline lookup yields CDR1 SGHRS and CDR2 YFSETQ. The repertoire was sequenced with immunoSEQ multiplex PCR; TCRdb's copy has only in-frame clones and lacks some. Of around 150,000 clones listed, around 88% are singletons. Sequences were obtained from PBMCs. The clonotype originates from a young woman in good health and CMV-seronegative. The genes are TRBV5-1 and TRBJ2-3, with D maybe TRBD1 (5 bases). CDR3: CASSSTGHTQYF. The DNA for the CDR3 is TGCGCCAGCAGCTCAACAGGTCATACGCAGTATTTT.